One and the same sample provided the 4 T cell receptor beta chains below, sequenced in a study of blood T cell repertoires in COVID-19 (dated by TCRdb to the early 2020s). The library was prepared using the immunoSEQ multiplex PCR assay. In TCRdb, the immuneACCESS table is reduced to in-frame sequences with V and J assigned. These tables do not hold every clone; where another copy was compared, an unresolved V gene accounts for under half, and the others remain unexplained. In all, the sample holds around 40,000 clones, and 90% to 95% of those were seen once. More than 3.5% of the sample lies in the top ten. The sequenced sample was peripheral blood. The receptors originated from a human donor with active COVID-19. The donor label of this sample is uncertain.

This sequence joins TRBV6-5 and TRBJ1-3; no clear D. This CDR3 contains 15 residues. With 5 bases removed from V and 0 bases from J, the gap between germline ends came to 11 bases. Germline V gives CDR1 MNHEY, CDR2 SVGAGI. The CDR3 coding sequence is TGTGCCAGCAGTCGACGGAGCAGCTCTGGAAACACCATATATTTT. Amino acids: CASSRRSSSGNTIYF.

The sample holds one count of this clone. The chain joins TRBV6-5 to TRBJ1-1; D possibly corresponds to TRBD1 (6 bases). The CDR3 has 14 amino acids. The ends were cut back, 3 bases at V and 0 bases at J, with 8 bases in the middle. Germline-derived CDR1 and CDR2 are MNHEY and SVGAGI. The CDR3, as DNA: TGTGCCAGCAGTTATGGACAGATGAACACTGAAGCTTTCTTT. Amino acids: CASSYGQMNTEAFF.

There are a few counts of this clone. Written as DNA, the CDR3 is TGCAGCGTTTCTGTGACAGGGGCTGGAAACACCATATATTTT. Translating it yields CSVSVTGAGNTIYF. J is TRBJ1-3 and V is TRBV29-1, with 8 bases that match TRBD1. This CDR3 contains 14 residues. CDR1 and CDR2 from the germline V gene are SQVTM and ANQGSEA. The V segment lost 5 bases and the J segment 2 bases; nucleotides outside the gene matches: 5.

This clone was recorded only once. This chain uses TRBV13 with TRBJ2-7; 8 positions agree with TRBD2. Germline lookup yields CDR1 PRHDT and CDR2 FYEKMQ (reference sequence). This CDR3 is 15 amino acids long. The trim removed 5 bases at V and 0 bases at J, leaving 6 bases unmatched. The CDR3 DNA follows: TGTGCCAGCAGCCATACTAGCGGCGGCTCCTACGAGCAGTACTTC. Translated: CASSHTSGGSYEQYF. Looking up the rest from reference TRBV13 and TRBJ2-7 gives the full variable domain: AAGVIQSPRHLIKEKRETATLKCYPIPRHDTVYWYQQGPGQDPQFLISFYEKMQSDKGSIPDRFSAQQFSDYHSELNMSSLELGDSALYFCASSHTSGGSYEQYFGPGTRLTVT.